The clone carrying this TCR beta chain came up once. This sample also contains other DNA sequences that code for the same CDR3. This sample stems from a study of control samples from healthy donors and cancer patients. Measured with immunoSEQ multiplex PCR; TCRdb has only the in-frame clones, and not every one. The data hold approximately 160,000 clones, with 93% observed a single time. The sequenced sample consisted of blood. The clonotype originates from an older woman in good health.

The CDR3 DNA reads as TGTGCCAGCAGCCCGAGGCAGGGCAACTATGGCTACACCTTC. This gives the protein CASSPRQGNYGYTF. V is TRBV7-9 and J is TRBJ1-2, with a tentative D call TRBD1 (5 bases). The germline V gene encodes CDR1 SEHNR and CDR2 FQNEAQ (reference sequence). The CDR3 has 14 residues. V was clipped by 5 bases and J by 2 bases, with 12 bases between them.